This T cell receptor (beta chain) was obtained from a study of blood T cell repertoires in COVID-19. This clone was seen just once. Living in 24 US areas, the participants were between about 18 and 90 years of age. Recovered Cohort 3 donors showed two negative PCRs, clearance, or symptom resolution. The trim removed 0 bases at V and 3 bases at J, leaving 6 bases unmatched. CDR1 is KGHDR, CDR2 SFDVKD, per germline. The CDR3 has 16 residues. Original processing notes: Amplification of reference gene primers was used by the study to estimate nucleated cell counts. Repertoires were generated with immunoSEQ multiplex PCR, while TCRdb's copy carries only in-frame clones and drops some. The DNA was the basis for D and trimming; V, J and clone size are from that table. The table records 250,000 to 350,000 clones, around 87% of them present only once.

The V gene is TRBV24-1, the J gene TRBJ1-2, with 7 bases aligning to TRBD1. The source of this sequence is a young woman who had recovered from COVID-19. The sequenced material came from PBMCs or T cells enriched from blood (not recorded which). The CDR3 reads CATSDLRPGGYYGYTF. CDR3 nucleotides: TGTGCCACCAGTGATTTGCGTCCAGGGGGATACTATGGCTACACCTTC.